This TCR beta chain was documented in a study of PD-1 blockade in classical Hodgkin lymphoma. Study-wide context: Patients in the cohort were put on intravenous nivolumab, 3 mg/kg every 2 weeks.

Repertoires were generated with immunoSEQ multiplex PCR, while TCRdb's copy carries only in-frame clones and drops some. The profile covers about 110,000 clones, with 80% to 90% appearing a single time and about 20% taken by the ten largest. Details on this clone: Its antigen is currently unknown.

Relapse was seen in all patients after autologous stem cell transplantation, and brentuximab vedotin exposure was variable. The CDR3 is made up of 18 amino acids. The germline CDR1 and CDR2 sequences are ENHRY and SYGVKD. Germline trimming cut 2 bases from V and 4 bases from J; bases unmatched to any gene: 10. Study-wide results and caveats: The origin of the repertoire differences remains undefined, with disease activity or prior therapy as possible causes. The study found complete responders had baseline diversity similar to newly diagnosed patients. Relapsed/refractory patients reportedly had the lowest baseline TCR diversity, below newly diagnosed patients, who were below healthy donors.

This chain links TRBV10-3 with TRBJ2-6, with 8 bases matching TRBD1. Source: peripheral blood mononuclear cells (PBMCs), taken before the second cycle of nivolumab. This TCR derives from a human donor with classical Hodgkin lymphoma. CDR3 protein: CAISENVATGVGANVLTF. CDR3 DNA: TGTGCCATCAGTGAGAACGTCGCGACAGGGGTAGGGGCCAACGTCCTGACTTTC.